This is a list of T cell receptor beta chains from one sample in a study of OX40 agonist ivuxolimab in advanced cancers. Profiling relied on immunoSEQ multiplex PCR, and the TCRdb table lists in-frame clones only, not all of them. The sample includes approximately 52,000 clones, about 90% of them seen just once. The sample here was CD4+ or CD8+ T cells sorted from blood, taken in a trial of the OX40 agonist ivuxolimab. These receptors all stem from an adult with an advanced solid tumor such as melanoma, head and neck, liver or kidney cancer. Both conserved end residues are part of each CDR3. D genes are given only for firm matches. Clone size is shown for a subset of rows, as once, few, many or a class of expanded clone.

v_call	clone_size	d_call	j_call	cdr3_aa	cdr3_nt
TRBV21-1	NA	NA	TRBJ2-7	CASPFYEQYF	TGTGCCAGCCCTTTTTACGAGCAGTACTTC
TRBV5-6	NA	NA	TRBJ2-3	CASSLVRGPRTDTQYF	TGTGCCAGCAGCTTGGTTCGGGGACCTCGCACAGATACGCAGTATTTT
TRBV6-6	NA	TRBD1	TRBJ2-7	CASRTGGSYEQYF	TGTGCCAGCAGGACAGGGGGGTCCTACGAGCAGTACTTC
TRBV19	NA	NA	TRBJ1-5	CASKFGAGYSNQPQHF	TGTGCCAGTAAGTTTGGGGCAGGTTATAGCAATCAGCCCCAGCATTTT
TRBV28	once	NA	TRBJ1-1	CASSWGRTEAFF	TGTGCCAGCAGTTGGGGAAGGACTGAAGCTTTCTTT
TRBV7-3	NA	TRBD1	TRBJ2-2	CASSSGQGNTGELFF	TGTGCCAGCAGCTCCGGACAGGGGAACACCGGGGAGCTGTTTTTT
TRBV9	NA	NA	TRBJ1-1	CASTPYAGVGLTEAFF	TGTGCCAGCACTCCTTACGCGGGGGTCGGGCTCACTGAAGCTTTCTTT
TRBV4-3	NA	TRBD1	TRBJ2-7	CASSPGTGSYEQYF	TGCGCCAGCAGCCCCGGGACAGGCTCCTACGAGCAGTACTTC
TRBV4-1	NA	NA	TRBJ1-5	CASSQGAQPQHF	TGCGCCAGCAGCCAAGGCGCCCAGCCCCAGCATTTT
TRBV4-1	NA	NA	TRBJ2-7	CASSQDIWVGYEQYF	TGCGCCAGCAGCCAAGACATCTGGGTCGGCTACGAGCAGTACTTC
TRBV6-5	NA	NA	TRBJ1-3	CASQPGAYLGNTIYF	TGTGCCTCTCAGCCCGGGGCTTATCTTGGAAACACCATATATTTT
TRBV28	once	NA	TRBJ1-2	CASSLGLYGYTF	TGTGCCAGCAGTTTAGGACTTTATGGCTACACCTTC
TRBV6-5	NA	NA	TRBJ1-2	CASSYGPSPYGYTF	TGTGCCAGCAGTTACGGTCCCAGTCCCTATGGCTACACCTTC
TRBV27	NA	NA	TRBJ2-1	CASSPRVPGYEQFF	TGTGCCAGCAGTCCCCGAGTCCCGGGATATGAGCAGTTCTTC
TRBV25-1	NA	NA	TRBJ1-1	CASSEPVNTEAFF	TGTGCCAGCAGTGAACCTGTGAACACTGAAGCTTTCTTT
TRBV5-4	NA	TRBD1	TRBJ1-1	CASSSTTGTAIEAFF	TGTGCCAGCAGCTCCACGACCGGGACAGCCATTGAAGCTTTCTTT
TRBV9	NA	NA	TRBJ2-1	CASSVEGQGHNEQFF	TGTGCCAGCAGCGTAGAGGGCCAAGGCCACAATGAGCAGTTCTTC
TRBV9	NA	NA	TRBJ2-5	CASSPPPSSDQEWETQYF	TGTGCCAGCAGCCCGCCCCCGTCATCGGACCAGGAGTGGGAGACCCAGTACTTC
TRBV2	few	TRBD1	TRBJ1-5	CASRWGQIANQPQHF	TGTGCCAGCAGGTGGGGACAGATAGCAAATCAGCCCCAGCATTTT
TRBV2	NA	TRBD1	TRBJ1-2	CASSEIGQGGYGYTF	TGTGCCAGCAGTGAAATAGGACAGGGCGGATATGGCTACACCTTC
TRBV7-9	NA	TRBD1	TRBJ1-2	CASSLDWLADREDYGYTF	TGTGCCAGCAGCTTAGATTGGCTTGCGGACAGGGAGGACTATGGCTACACCTTC
TRBV7-9	NA	NA	TRBJ1-1	CASSFPGDGHYTEAFF	TGTGCCAGCAGCTTTCCCGGTGATGGACACTACACTGAAGCTTTCTTT
TRBV4-3	NA	NA	TRBJ2-7	CASSQDAVGQSSSYEQYF	TGCGCCAGCAGCCAAGATGCAGTTGGACAGTCCTCTTCCTACGAGCAGTACTTC
TRBV19	NA	NA	TRBJ1-4	CASSISHRELFF	TGTGCCAGTAGTATTTCCCACAGGGAACTGTTTTTT
TRBV4-1	NA	TRBD2	TRBJ2-3	CAGSQSRLAGTADTQYF	TGCGCCGGCAGCCAATCTCGGCTAGCGGGGACCGCAGATACGCAGTATTTT
TRBV10-3	NA	TRBD1	TRBJ1-3	CAIKRDRGHPGNTIYF	TGTGCCATCAAAAGGGACAGGGGGCATCCTGGAAACACCATATATTTT
TRBV5-1	once	TRBD1	TRBJ2-7	CASSLGAWDRGSYEQYF	TGCGCCAGCAGCTTGGGGGCTTGGGACAGGGGTTCGTACGAGCAGTACTTC
TRBV14	NA	NA	TRBJ2-7	CASSPREATGPTYEQYF	TGTGCCAGCAGCCCCAGGGAGGCGACAGGGCCTACCTACGAGCAGTACTTC
TRBV4-1	NA	NA	TRBJ2-4	CASSQALPGPREGNIQYF	TGCGCCAGCAGCCAAGCGCTCCCTGGTCCGCGGGAAGGAAACATTCAGTACTTC
TRBV27	NA	NA	TRBJ2-7	CASSWGLGGNEQYF	TGTGCCAGCAGTTGGGGATTAGGGGGAAACGAGCAGTACTTC
TRBV7-8	NA	NA	TRBJ2-1	CASSLERGAGRISYEQFF	TGTGCCAGCAGCTTAGAAAGGGGCGCGGGGCGTATTAGTTATGAGCAGTTCTTC
TRBV6-5	NA	NA	TRBJ2-7	CASSYSRGEYSYEQYF	TGTGCCAGCAGTTACTCGAGAGGGGAATACTCCTACGAGCAGTACTTC
TRBV6-6	NA	NA	TRBJ1-1	CASSLDGNTEAFF	TGTGCCAGCAGTTTAGACGGGAACACTGAAGCTTTCTTT
TRBV5-6	NA	TRBD1	TRBJ2-1	CASSLPQGGEDNEQFF	TGTGCCAGCAGCTTACCACAGGGGGGTGAGGACAATGAGCAGTTCTTC
TRBV7-9	NA	NA	TRBJ1-1	CASSGRLGNTEAFF	TGTGCCAGCAGCGGCAGGTTGGGGAACACTGAAGCTTTCTTT
TRBV9	once	NA	TRBJ1-3	CASSGRGWGNTIYF	TGTGCCAGCAGCGGCAGGGGTTGGGGAAACACCATATATTTT
TRBV18	NA	TRBD1	TRBJ2-7	CASSPLQGETYEQYF	TGTGCCAGCTCACCACTCCAGGGGGAAACCTACGAGCAGTACTTC
TRBV19	NA	TRBD1	TRBJ2-1	CASRGTGGSYNEQFF	TGTGCCAGTAGGGGGACAGGGGGTTCCTACAATGAGCAGTTCTTC
TRBV11-2	NA	NA	TRBJ1-2	CASSLAHGYTF	TGTGCCAGCAGCTTAGCACATGGCTACACCTTC
TRBV2	few	NA	TRBJ1-5	CASSDWGFNQPQHF	TGTGCCAGCTCCGACTGGGGGTTCAATCAGCCCCAGCATTTT
TRBV7-2	NA	NA	TRBJ1-5	CASSLAQGTGNQPQHF	TGTGCCAGCAGCTTAGCGCAAGGGACTGGGAATCAGCCCCAGCATTTT
TRBV19	NA	NA	TRBJ1-4	CASSIVVQNEKLFF	TGTGCCAGTAGTATAGTGGTTCAGAATGAAAAACTGTTTTTT
TRBV27	NA	TRBD2	TRBJ2-1	CASTELDVTSPEKYNEQFF	TGTGCCAGCACGGAACTGGACGTGACTAGCCCGGAAAAATACAATGAGCAGTTCTTC
TRBV9	NA	TRBD2	TRBJ2-3	CASSVEGTSGAPGADTQYF	TGTGCCAGCAGCGTAGAAGGAACTAGCGGGGCCCCGGGGGCAGATACGCAGTATTTT
TRBV28	few	TRBD1	TRBJ1-1	CASQGKDRVLMNTEAFF	TGTGCCAGCCAAGGGAAGGACAGGGTTCTTATGAACACTGAAGCTTTCTTT
TRBV4-1	NA	NA	TRBJ1-5	CASSQDSDYSNQPQHF	TGCGCCAGCAGCCAAGATTCAGATTATAGCAATCAGCCCCAGCATTTT
TRBV5-6	NA	TRBD2	TRBJ2-1	CASSFTGLVGGYNEQFF	TGTGCCAGCAGCTTTACCGGACTAGTGGGCGGCTACAATGAGCAGTTCTTC